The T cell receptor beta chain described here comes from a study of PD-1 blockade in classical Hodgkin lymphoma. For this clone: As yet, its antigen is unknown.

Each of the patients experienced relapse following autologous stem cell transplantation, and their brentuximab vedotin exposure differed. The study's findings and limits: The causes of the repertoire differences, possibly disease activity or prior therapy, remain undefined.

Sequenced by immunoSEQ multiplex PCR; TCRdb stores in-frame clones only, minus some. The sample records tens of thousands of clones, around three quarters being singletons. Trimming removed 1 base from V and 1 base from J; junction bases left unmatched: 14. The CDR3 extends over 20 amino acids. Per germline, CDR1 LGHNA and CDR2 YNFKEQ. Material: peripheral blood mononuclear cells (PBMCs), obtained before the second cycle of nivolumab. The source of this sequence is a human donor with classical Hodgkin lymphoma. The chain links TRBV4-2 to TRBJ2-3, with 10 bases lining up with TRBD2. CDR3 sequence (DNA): TGTGCCAGCAGCCAAGTGCTGTCTAGCGGGAGTGAGTTCGGCACAGATACGCAGTATTTT. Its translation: CASSQVLSSGSEFGTDTQYF.